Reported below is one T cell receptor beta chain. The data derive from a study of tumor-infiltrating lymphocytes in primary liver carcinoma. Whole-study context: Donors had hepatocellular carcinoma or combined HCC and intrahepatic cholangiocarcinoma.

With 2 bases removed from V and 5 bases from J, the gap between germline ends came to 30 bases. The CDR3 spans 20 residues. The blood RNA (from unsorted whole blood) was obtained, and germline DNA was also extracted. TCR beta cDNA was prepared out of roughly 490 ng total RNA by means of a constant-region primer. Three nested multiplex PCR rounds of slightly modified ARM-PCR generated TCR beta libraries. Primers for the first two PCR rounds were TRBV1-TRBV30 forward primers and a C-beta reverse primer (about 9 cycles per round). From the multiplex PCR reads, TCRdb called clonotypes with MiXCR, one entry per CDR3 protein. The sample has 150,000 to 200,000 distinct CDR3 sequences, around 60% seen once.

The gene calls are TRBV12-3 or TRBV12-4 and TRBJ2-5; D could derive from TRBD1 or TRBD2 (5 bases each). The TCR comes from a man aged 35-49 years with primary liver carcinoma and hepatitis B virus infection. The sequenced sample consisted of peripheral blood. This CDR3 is CASSLPSACSGTNPRETQYF. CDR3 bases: TGTGCCAGCAGTTTACCATCTGCATGTTCGGGGACCAACCCCCGGGAGACCCAGTACTTC.